The T cell receptor (beta chain) described here comes from a study of OX40 agonist ivuxolimab in advanced cancers. Trimming removed 5 bases from V and 5 bases from J, with 9 bases in between. Germline CDR1 and CDR2: MNHNY and SVGAGI (reference sequence). This CDR3 region has 12 residues. The method was immunoSEQ multiplex PCR; TCRdb's version includes in-frame clones alone and lacks a portion of them. Counted here are about 110,000 clones, 75% to 95% occurring once; the ten biggest clones make up under 0.85%. Of note for this clone: Its antigen is as yet unknown.

Overall study results and limits: CD4+ T cells averaged fewer expanded clones than CD8+ T cells. Still undetermined is the antigen specificity of the expanded peripheral T cells.

The chain links TRBV6-6 to TRBJ1-1; D is unclear. The source is an adult with an advanced solid tumor such as melanoma, head and neck, liver or kidney cancer. The sample here was CD4+ or CD8+ T cells sorted from blood, taken in a trial of the OX40 agonist ivuxolimab. The CDR3: CASSGSDTEAFF. The CDR3, as DNA: TGTGCCAGCAGTGGGTCTGATACTGAAGCTTTCTTT.